Here is one T cell receptor beta chain with its context. Its antigen remains unidentified. Germline trimming cut 6 bases from V and 0 bases from J; bases unmatched to any gene: 7. The CDR3 spans 17 residues. CDR1 MDHEN and CDR2 SYDVKM come from the germline V gene. The data stem from a study of cytomegalovirus exposure and HLA in healthy donors. Study results and caveats: An analysis that was carried out later associated 15,000 to 20,000 TCR beta sequences with HLA alleles at 0.05 false discovery rate. Specificity for CMV antigens was confirmed in vitro for three of the CMV-associated chains. Relative to the approximately 700-donor mean, N-insertions were reportedly fewer in an Asian-associated ancestry cluster in a later analysis.

Donors sampled were nominally healthy, though unrecorded immune exposures were likely. Primers for the PCR totalled 60 Vbeta and 13 Jbeta. Produced via immunoSEQ multiplex PCR; TCRdb's table is partial and in-frame only. The profile shows fewer than 200,000 clones, 65% to 85% of them singletons. Sequenced sample: PBMCs. The source of this sequence is a woman aged 25 to 39 in good health and CMV-seropositive. The chain combines TRBV28 with TRBJ2-6; 8 nucleotides line up with TRBD1. CDR3 nucleotide sequence: TGTGCCAGCAGCTCAGGACAGGGAATCTCTGGGGCCAACGTCCTGACTTTC. As protein: CASSSGQGISGANVLTF.